This entry concerns a single TCR beta chain. What it recognizes is unknown. Each CDR3 protein is one row after TCRdb ran MiXCR on the 5' RACE reads. Altogether fewer than 450,000 distinct CDR3 sequences are present, more than 25% being singletons, with the ten largest covering 6.1%. Likely shared infections and vaccines: all three twin pairs were reared together. These data originate in a study of identical twins' blood T cells. Points from the study as a whole: Top TCRbeta clonotypes were shared more with twin than unrelated donors.

V was cut by 4 bases and J by 3 bases, with 14 bases left in between. The length of the CDR3 is 15 residues. The TCR originated in a woman aged 18 to 55 in good health. The V gene is TRBV23-1, the J gene TRBJ2-3, with TRBD1 as a possible D gene (6 bases). Being an ORF, TRBV23-1 has a function that is uncertain. The sequenced material came from PBMCs. CDR3 protein: CASSRGRQETDTQYF. The DNA of the CDR3 is TGCGCCAGCAGTCGAGGGAGACAGGAGACAGATACGCAGTATTTT.